A single TCR beta chain is shown here with its context. The entry originates in a study of blood T cell repertoires in COVID-19. Study as a whole: Material from acute and convalescent COVID-19 was sourced from the United States, Italy and Spain. In each case, the material was cDNA or gDNA derived from T cells, B-cell-depleted T cells, or PBMCs.

The Seattle site enrolled patients during active infection and followed them longitudinally. Authors' processing steps: Nucleated cell number was recorded as an estimate derived from reference gene primer amplification. Produced via immunoSEQ multiplex PCR; TCRdb's table is partial and in-frame only. V, J and clone size derive from that table, while D and trimming were established from the DNA sequence. The sample holds 250,000 to 350,000 clones; less than 90% are singletons and the top ten take roughly 13%. CDR1 SGHTA and CDR2 FQGNSA come from the germline V gene. The CDR3 runs to 17 residues. Trimming removed 4 bases from V and 7 bases from J; junction bases left unmatched: 10.

This chain uses TRBV7-2 with TRBJ2-5; 15 nucleotides align to TRBD2. The sequencing sample was made of peripheral blood. This sequence originates from a woman between 70 and 85 years old with COVID-19, enrolled during active disease. The CDR3 region is CASSWTSGGAGIGTQYF. The CDR3 DNA reads TGTGCCAGCAGCTGGACTAGCGGGGGGGCCGGTATAGGGACCCAGTACTTC.